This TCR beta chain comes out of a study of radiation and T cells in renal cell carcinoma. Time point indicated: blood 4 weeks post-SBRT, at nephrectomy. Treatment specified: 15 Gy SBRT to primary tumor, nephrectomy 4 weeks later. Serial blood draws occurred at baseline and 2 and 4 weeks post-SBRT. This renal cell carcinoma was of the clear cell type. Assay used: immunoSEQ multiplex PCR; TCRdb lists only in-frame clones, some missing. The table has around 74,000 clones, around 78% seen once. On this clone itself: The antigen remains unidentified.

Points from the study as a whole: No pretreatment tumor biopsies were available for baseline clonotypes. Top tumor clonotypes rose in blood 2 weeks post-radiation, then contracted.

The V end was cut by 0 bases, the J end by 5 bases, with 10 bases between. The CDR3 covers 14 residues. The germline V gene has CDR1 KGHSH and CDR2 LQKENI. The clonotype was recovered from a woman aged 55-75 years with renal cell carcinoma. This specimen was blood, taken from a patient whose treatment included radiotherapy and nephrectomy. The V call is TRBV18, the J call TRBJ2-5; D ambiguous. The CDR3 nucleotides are TGTGCCAGCTCACCACCAAGTGTTAGCGAGACCCAGTACTTC. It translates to CASSPPSVSETQYF.